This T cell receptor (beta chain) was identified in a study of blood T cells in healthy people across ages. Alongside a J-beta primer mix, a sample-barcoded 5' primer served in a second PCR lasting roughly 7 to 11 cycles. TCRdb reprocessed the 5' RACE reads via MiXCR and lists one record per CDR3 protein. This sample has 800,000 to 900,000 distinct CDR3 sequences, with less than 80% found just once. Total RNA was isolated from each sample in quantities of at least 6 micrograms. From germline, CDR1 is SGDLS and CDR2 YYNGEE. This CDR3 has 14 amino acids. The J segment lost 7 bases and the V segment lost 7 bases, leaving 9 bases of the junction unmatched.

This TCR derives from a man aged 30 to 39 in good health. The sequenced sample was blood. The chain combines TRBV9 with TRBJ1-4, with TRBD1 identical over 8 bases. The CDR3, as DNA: TGTGCCAGCGCTCAGGGGGCGTCCCTTGAAAAACTGTTTTTT. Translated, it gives CASAQGASLEKLFF.